The sequence of this T cell receptor (beta chain) was determined in a study of T cell responses to AZD1222 COVID-19 vaccine. Study-level findings and limits: Samples come after the peak T cell response, not at day 14.

Clones were read by immunoSEQ multiplex PCR, and TCRdb kept only the in-frame ones, dropping some. The sample shows some 97,000 clones, more than 75% of them seen only once. The V gene's germline CDR1 is SGHNT and CDR2 YENEEA. This CDR3 region has 15 residues. Points on this clone: What it recognizes is unknown. An end of the junction does not agree with germline; a read error may underlie this.

The chain has TRBV11-3 and TRBJ1-2; TRBD1 agrees at 9 bases. The receptor's source is an adult in good health. The source was peripheral blood, collected on day 0 of MenACWY control vaccination. The CDR3 nucleotides are TGTGCCGGCAGCACCCCAACAGGGGGCGCAGGAGGCTACACCTTC. Translation gives CAGSTPTGGAGGYTF.